Following are 23 T cell receptor beta chains from one sample sequenced in a study of cytomegalovirus exposure and HLA in healthy donors. PCR employed 60 Vbeta and 13 Jbeta primers. Generated by immunoSEQ multiplex PCR, the TCRdb table keeps only in-frame clones and is missing some. The table includes approximately 120,000 clones, 81% detected once. The material sequenced was PBMCs. The source of these receptors is a woman younger than 45 in good health and CMV-seronegative.

The rearrangement links TRBV15 to TRBJ2-7, with D possibly TRBD2 on 6 matching bases. This CDR3 has 15 residues. Germline V gene lookup returns CDR1 LNHNV and CDR2 YYDKDF (reference sequence). With 4 bases removed from V and 1 base from J, the gap between germline ends came to 14 bases. The DNA for the CDR3 is TGTGCCACCAGCACCAGACTAGGGCAATCCTACGAGCAGTACTTC. Translation: CATSTRLGQSYEQYF.

The chain employs TRBV7-6 and TRBJ2-7, with 14 nucleotides matching TRBD2. The CDR3 has 17 amino acids. Germline values: CDR1 SGHVS, CDR2 FNYEAQ. Trimming cost V 1 base and J 6 bases; bases outside gene matches: 8. The CDR3 nucleotides read TGTGCCAGCAGCTTAGTAGGAGGACTAGCGGGAGGTATCGAGCAGTACTTC. This sequence encodes CASSLVGGLAGGIEQYF.

The V gene is TRBV7-6, the J gene TRBJ1-1; 10 bases are a match to TRBD1. Losses at the gene ends were 1 base for V and 5 bases for J; bases not matched to a gene: 4. CDR3 size: 15 residues. Germline V gene data show CDR1 as SGHVS and CDR2 as FNYEAQ. This CDR3 is CASSLEGQGRTEAFF. The CDR3 DNA reads as TGTGCCAGCAGCTTAGAGGGACAGGGGAGGACTGAAGCTTTCTTT. Full variable domain (rest looked up from reference TRBV7-6 and TRBJ1-1): GAGVSQSPRYKVTKRGQDVALRCDPISGHVSLYWYRQALGQGPEFLTYFNYEAQQDKSGLPNDRFSAERPEGSISTLTIQRTEQRDSAMYRCASSLEGQGRTEAFFGQGTRLTVV.

The CDR3 DNA follows: TGTGCCAGCAGCGAGAGCTCCTACAATGAGCAGTTCTTC. Translation gives CASSESSYNEQFF. The J gene is TRBJ2-1, the V gene TRBV9; unclear D gene. The CDR3 totals 13 residues. CDR1 is SGDLS, CDR2 YYNGEE, per germline. V was pared by 3 bases and J by 0 bases, with 4 bases between.

CDR3 region: CASSMADYTGELFF. CDR3 coding DNA: TGTGCCAGTAGTATGGCAGATTACACCGGGGAGCTGTTTTTT. V usage is TRBV19 and J usage is TRBJ2-2; no clear D. The CDR3 covers 14 residues. Germline lookup yields CDR1 LNHDA and CDR2 SQIVND (reference sequence). Trimming pared 3 bases from V and 3 bases from J, leaving 8 bases between.

V and J are TRBV5-3 and TRBJ1-5, with D perhaps matching TRBD1 (5 bases). TRBV5-3 is sorted into the ORF group, with uncertain function. Trimming left V 2 bases short and J 4 bases short, with 13 bases between. There are 15 residues in the CDR3. The DNA for the CDR3 is TGTGCCAGAAGCTTAAGACAGAAAGGAAATCAGCCCCAGCATTTT. It yields the protein CARSLRQKGNQPQHF.

Remarks on this clone: Compared with germline, one end of the junction differs, possibly owing to a read error. V usage is TRBV18 and J usage is TRBJ2-7, with D maybe TRBD1 (5 bases). This CDR3 contains 13 residues. The germline gives CDR1 KGHSH, CDR2 LQKENI. In DNA, the CDR3 is TGTGCCAGCTCACCACCGGGGTATTCAGGGATGAGCTTC. Amino acid sequence: CASSPPGYSGMSF. Full variable domain (outside the CDR3, taken from reference TRBV18 and TRBJ2-7): NAGVMQNPRHLVRRRGQEARLRCSPMKGHSHVYWYRQLPEEGLKFMVYLQKENIIDESGMPKERFSAEFPKEGPSILRIQQVVRGDSAAYFCASSPPGYSGMSFGPGTRLTVT.

The CDR3 sequence: CASSLDLGQPQHF. CDR3 coding DNA: TGTGCCAGCAGCTTGGATCTGGGCCAGCCCCAGCATTTT. The chain recombines TRBV5-4 with TRBJ1-5; no reliable D call. Germline V CDR1 and CDR2: SGHNT, YYREEE (reference sequence). The CDR3 covers 13 residues. The germline V and J ends were trimmed by 0 bases and 7 bases, with 8 bases remaining between them.

This clone was seen more than once but under ten times. The chain employs TRBV5-6 and TRBJ2-3, with 8 bases aligning to TRBD1. V lost 4 bases, J lost 3 bases, and 10 bases stayed unmatched. The CDR3 has 16 residues. CDR1 and CDR2 from the germline V gene are SGHDT and YYEEEE. The CDR3 region has the DNA TGTGCCAGCAGCCTGCGGACAGGGCAGAGGACAGATACGCAGTATTTT. Amino acid sequence: CASSLRTGQRTDTQYF.

The CDR3 DNA sequence: TGCGCCAGCAGCCTGGGACAGGGGAACACCGGGGAGCTGTTTTTT. This gives the protein CASSLGQGNTGELFF. The chain couples TRBV4-1 to TRBJ2-2; TRBD1 agrees at 9 bases. The CDR3 covers 15 residues. Germline V lookup: CDR1 MGHRA, CDR2 YSYEKL. V was clipped by 4 bases and J by 1 base; unmatched bases: 1.

V is TRBV30 and J is TRBJ2-3; D ambiguous. The CDR3 is made up of 13 amino acids. Germline CDR1 and CDR2: GTSNPN and SVGIG (reference sequence). Deletions cut 1 base from V and 3 bases from J, with 8 bases between. CDR3 residues: CAWSDIFTDTQYF. The CDR3 DNA reads as TGTGCCTGGAGTGATATTTTTACAGATACGCAGTATTTT.

The rearrangement links TRBV27 to TRBJ2-3; 14 bases agree with TRBD2. There are 15 residues in the CDR3. The V gene end was trimmed by 3 bases and the J gene end by 7 bases; junction bases not matched to a gene: 3. Germline CDR1 MNHEY, CDR2 SMNVEV (reference sequence). The CDR3 DNA follows: TGTGCCAGCAGTTTGACTAGCGGGGGGGCAAATACGCAGTATTTT. This encodes CASSLTSGGANTQYF.

With respect to this clone: The same CDR3 also results from other DNA sequences found in this sample. The chain employs TRBV20-1 and TRBJ2-1; D may be TRBD2 (5 bases). The CDR3 extends over 11 amino acids. Trimming removed 3 bases from V and 9 bases from J, with 9 bases in between. Germline lookup yields CDR1 DFQATT and CDR2 SNEGSKA (reference sequence). DNA of the CDR3: TGCAGTGCTAGGGGCGGAGGTGAGCAGTTCTTC. It codes for CSARGGGEQFF.

V is TRBV4-3 and J is TRBJ1-2; TRBD1 matches at 8 bases. Germline CDR1 is LGHNA and CDR2 is YSLEER. The CDR3 length is 15 residues. V lost 0 bases and J lost 1; bases outside the gene matches: 1. The CDR3 region has the DNA TGCGCCAGCAGCCAAGAGACAGGGGTTAACTATGGCTACACCTTC. Residues: CASSQETGVNYGYTF.

This clone has more than one count but fewer than ten. The rearrangement links TRBV27 to TRBJ2-3, with a tentative D call TRBD2 (6 bases). The CDR3 covers 13 residues. Trimming pared 5 bases from V and 9 bases from J, leaving 15 bases between. Germline V CDR1 and CDR2: MNHEY, SMNVEV (reference sequence). The CDR3 region is CASSPPGGGTQYF. The CDR3 DNA reads TGTGCCAGCAGTCCTCCTGGCGGAGGGACGCAGTATTTT.

The chain joins TRBV6-6 to TRBJ1-1; 10 bases are shared with TRBD1. V lost 7 bases, J lost 4 bases, and 9 bases stayed unmatched. The CDR3 is 15 amino acids. Germline V gene data show CDR1 as MNHNY and CDR2 as SVGAGI (reference sequence). The CDR3 bases are TGTGCCAGCACCTCACGGGGACAGGGGAGCACTGAAGCTTTCTTT. It yields the protein CASTSRGQGSTEAFF.

V usage is TRBV28 and J usage is TRBJ2-1; TRBD1 matches 9 bases. The CDR3 runs 14 residues. The V gene end was trimmed by 2 bases and the J gene end by 7 bases; junction bases not matched to a gene: 3. The germline V gene has CDR1 MDHEN and CDR2 SYDVKM. The CDR3 loop is CASSLDRGVNEQFF. The CDR3 nucleotides read TGTGCCAGCAGTTTAGACAGGGGGGTGAATGAGCAGTTCTTC. Full variable domain (outside the CDR3, taken from reference TRBV28 and TRBJ2-1): DVKVTQSSRYLVKRTGEKVFLECVQDMDHENMFWYRQDPGLGLRLIYFSYDVKMKEKGDIPEGYSVSREKKERFSLILESASTNQTSMYLCASSLDRGVNEQFFGPGTRLTVL.

This clone has just a few counts. The genes are TRBV7-9 and TRBJ2-3; D remains ambiguous. CDR1 is SEHNR, CDR2 FQNEAQ, per germline (reference sequence). There are 17 residues in the CDR3. V was shortened by 3 bases and J by 1 base, with 17 bases between the two germline ends. The DNA of the CDR3 is TGTGCCAGCAGCTTCGGTGTGTTCCCAACTGGCACAGATACGCAGTATTTT. It specifies CASSFGVFPTGTDTQYF.

V usage is TRBV7-9 and J usage is TRBJ2-7, with D possibly being TRBD2 (6 bases). The germline CDR1 and CDR2 sequences are SEHNR and FQNEAQ (reference sequence). Trimming took off 5 bases at V and 6 bases at J, with 20 bases between the two ends. This CDR3 is 15 amino acids long. This chain's CDR3 is CASSPRAAEGSEQYF. In DNA form, the CDR3 reads TGTGCCAGCAGCCCCCGGGCAGCGGAGGGCTCCGAGCAGTACTTC.

J is TRBJ1-2 and V is TRBV19; D remains unclear. The CDR3 totals 14 residues. In germline, CDR1 is LNHDA, CDR2 SQIVND (reference sequence). V was shortened by 7 bases and J by 0 bases, with 12 bases between the two germline ends. Written as DNA, the CDR3 is TGTGCCAGTAAACGACAAGGAACTAACTATGGCTACACCTTC. The encoded protein is CASKRQGTNYGYTF.

The V gene is TRBV19, the J gene TRBJ1-1; TRBD1 aligns across 8 bases. Germline trimming cut 7 bases from V and 1 base from J; bases unmatched to any gene: 8. The CDR3 runs to 15 residues. The V gene's germline CDR1 is LNHDA and CDR2 SQIVND (reference sequence). This CDR3 is CASTSLGTGNTEAFF. CDR3 sequence (DNA): TGTGCCAGTACCTCCCTCGGGACAGGGAACACTGAAGCTTTCTTT.

CDR3 region: CATKGGWGNQPQHF. In nucleotides, the CDR3 is TGCGCCACAAAAGGGGGATGGGGCAATCAGCCCCAGCATTTT. This chain connects TRBV5-1 to TRBJ1-5; a weak D match, TRBD1 (6 bases). The CDR3 is 14 amino acids. V was shortened by 9 bases and J by 2 bases, with 15 bases between the two germline ends. Germline V gene lookup returns CDR1 SGHRS and CDR2 YFSETQ.

This clone was counted once. The chain links TRBV19 to TRBJ2-7; D gene uncertain. Trimming pared 3 bases from V and 4 bases from J, leaving 13 bases between. Germline loops: CDR1 LNHDA, CDR2 SQIVND (reference sequence). This CDR3 region has 14 residues. The CDR3 here is CASSINTQLYEQYF. CDR3 bases: TGTGCCAGTAGTATCAACACCCAATTATACGAGCAGTACTTC.